Below are 4 T cell receptor beta chains sequenced from a single sample in a study of blood T cell repertoires in COVID-19 (dated by TCRdb to 2018 to 2021). Library prep was done by the immunoSEQ multiplex PCR assay. TCRdb took over this immuneACCESS table, retaining in-frame rearrangements with V and J assigned. Such tables are incomplete; in checked studies, under half of the missing clones stem from an unresolved V gene, and the remainder is unexplained. This sample comprises roughly 50,000 clones, roughly 89% of them detected only once. The ten largest clones represent roughly 13% of the sample. The sequenced sample was peripheral blood. These receptor sequences come from an older man with acute or convalescent COVID-19.

CDR3 sequence: CASSTQGPNYGYTF. In nucleotides, the CDR3 is TGCGCCAGCAGCACACAGGGCCCTAACTATGGCTACACCTTC. V and J are TRBV5-1 and TRBJ1-2; a possible D gene is TRBD1 (6 bases). The CDR3 covers 14 residues. The germline V and J ends were trimmed by 4 bases and 0 bases, with 10 bases remaining between them. The germline gives CDR1 SGHRS, CDR2 YFSETQ.

CDR3 region: CATLEDRYGYTF. In DNA form, the CDR3 reads TGTGCCACCTTGGAGGACCGCTATGGCTACACCTTC. The rearrangement links TRBV24-1 to TRBJ1-2; D is ambiguous. Per the germline V gene, CDR1 is KGHDR and CDR2 is SFDVKD. V shed 9 bases and J shed 4 bases, with 11 bases lying between them. The CDR3 consists of 12 residues.

This clone was observed a few times. The chain has TRBV24-1 and TRBJ2-1; 8 bases are a match to TRBD1. The V gene's germline CDR1 is KGHDR and CDR2 SFDVKD. CDR3 length: 16 amino acids. J gave up 3 bases and V 1 base, and 4 bases lay outside the gene matches. CDR3 coding DNA: TGTGCCACCAGTGATTTACACGGACAGGGCTACAATGAGCAGTTCTTC. Its protein is CATSDLHGQGYNEQFF.

This sequence joins TRBV7-3 and TRBJ1-1, with D tentatively TRBD1 (5 bases). Germline lookup yields CDR1 SGHTA and CDR2 FQGTGA. Trimming removed 3 bases from V and 0 bases from J, with 11 bases in between. This CDR3 spans 15 amino acids. CDR3 residues: CASSLGGVMNTEAFF. DNA of the CDR3: TGTGCCAGCAGCTTGGGGGGTGTCATGAACACTGAAGCTTTCTTT.